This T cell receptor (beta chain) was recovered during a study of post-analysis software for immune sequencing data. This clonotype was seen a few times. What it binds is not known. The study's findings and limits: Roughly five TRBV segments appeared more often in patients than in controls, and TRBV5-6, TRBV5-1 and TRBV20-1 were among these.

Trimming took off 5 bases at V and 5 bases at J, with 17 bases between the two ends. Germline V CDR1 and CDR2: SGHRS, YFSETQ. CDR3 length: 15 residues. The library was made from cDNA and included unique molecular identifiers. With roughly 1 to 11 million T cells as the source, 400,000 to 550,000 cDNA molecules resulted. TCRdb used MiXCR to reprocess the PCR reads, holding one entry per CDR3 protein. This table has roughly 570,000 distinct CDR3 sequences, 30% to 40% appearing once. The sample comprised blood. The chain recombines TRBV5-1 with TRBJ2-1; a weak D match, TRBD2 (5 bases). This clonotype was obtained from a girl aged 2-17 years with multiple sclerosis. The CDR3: CASRFLAPIDNEQFF. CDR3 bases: TGCGCCAGCAGGTTCCTAGCCCCGATTGACAATGAGCAGTTCTTC. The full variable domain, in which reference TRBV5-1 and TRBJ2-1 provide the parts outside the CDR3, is KAGVTQTPRYLIKTRGQQVTLSCSPISGHRSVSWYQQTPGQGLQFLFEYFSETQRNKGNFPGRFSGRQFSNSRSEMNVSTLELGDSALYLCASRFLAPIDNEQFFGPGTRLTVL.